Described below is a single T cell receptor (beta chain) sequence and its context. This record comes from a study of cytomegalovirus exposure and HLA in healthy donors. The study ran its PCR with 60 Vbeta and 13 Jbeta primers. Sequencing used immunoSEQ multiplex PCR; TCRdb keeps in-frame clones, though not all of them. The sample lists approximately 210,000 clones, 80% to 90% occurring once. The length of the CDR3 is 16 residues. With 0 bases clipped from V and 7 bases from J, the junction kept 9 bases outside the gene matches. Germline loops: CDR1 SNHLY, CDR2 FYNNEI. This sequence was found in a man in his thirties or forties in good health and CMV-seronegative. The rearrangement uses TRBV2 and TRBJ2-5, with TRBD1 matching over 9 bases. Sequencing used PBMCs. The CDR3 reads CASSEAGTGQPGTQYF. As DNA, the CDR3 is TGTGCCAGCAGTGAAGCGGGGACAGGGCAGCCGGGGACCCAGTACTTC.